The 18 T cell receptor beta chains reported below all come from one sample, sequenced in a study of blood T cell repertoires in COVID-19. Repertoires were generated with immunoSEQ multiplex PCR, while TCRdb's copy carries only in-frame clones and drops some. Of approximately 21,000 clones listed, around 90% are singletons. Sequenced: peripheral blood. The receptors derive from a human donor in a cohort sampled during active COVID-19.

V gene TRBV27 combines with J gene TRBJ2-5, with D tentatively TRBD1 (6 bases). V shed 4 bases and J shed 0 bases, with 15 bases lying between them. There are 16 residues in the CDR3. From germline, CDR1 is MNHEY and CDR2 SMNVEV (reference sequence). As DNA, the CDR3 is TGTGCCAGCAGTTACAGGGCTCGAAGAGACCAAGAGACCCAGTACTTC. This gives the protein CASSYRARRDQETQYF.

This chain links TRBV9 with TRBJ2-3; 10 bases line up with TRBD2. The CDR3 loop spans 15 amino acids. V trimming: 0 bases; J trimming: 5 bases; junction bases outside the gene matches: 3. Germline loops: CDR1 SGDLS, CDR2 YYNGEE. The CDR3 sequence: CASSVASGGVDTQYF. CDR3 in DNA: TGTGCCAGCAGCGTAGCTAGCGGGGGCGTAGATACGCAGTATTTT. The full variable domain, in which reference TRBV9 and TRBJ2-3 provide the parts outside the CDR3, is DSGVTQTPKHLITATGQRVTLRCSPRSGDLSVYWYQQSLDQGLQFLIQYYNGEERAKGNILERFSAQQFPDLHSELNLSSLELGDSALYFCASSVASGGVDTQYFGPGTRLTVL.

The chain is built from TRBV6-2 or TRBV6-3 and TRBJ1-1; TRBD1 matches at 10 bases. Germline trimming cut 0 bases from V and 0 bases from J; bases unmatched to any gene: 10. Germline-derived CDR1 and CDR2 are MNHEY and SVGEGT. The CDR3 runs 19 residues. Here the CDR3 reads CASSYSTGGELWMNTEAFF. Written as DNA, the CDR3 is TGTGCCAGCAGTTACTCGACAGGGGGCGAACTCTGGATGAACACTGAAGCTTTCTTT.

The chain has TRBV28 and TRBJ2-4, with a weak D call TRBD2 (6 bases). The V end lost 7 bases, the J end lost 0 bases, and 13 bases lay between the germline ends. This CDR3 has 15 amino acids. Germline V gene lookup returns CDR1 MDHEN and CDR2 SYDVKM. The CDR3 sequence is CASKEGLQAKNIQYF. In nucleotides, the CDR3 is TGTGCCAGCAAGGAGGGCCTGCAAGCCAAAAACATTCAGTACTTC.

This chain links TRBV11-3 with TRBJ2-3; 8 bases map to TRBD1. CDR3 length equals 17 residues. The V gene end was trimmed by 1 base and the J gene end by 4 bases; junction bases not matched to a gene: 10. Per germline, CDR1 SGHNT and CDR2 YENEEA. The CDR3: CASSLGSGTGGADTQYF. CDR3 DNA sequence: TGTGCCAGCAGCTTAGGCTCAGGGACAGGTGGGGCAGATACGCAGTATTTT.

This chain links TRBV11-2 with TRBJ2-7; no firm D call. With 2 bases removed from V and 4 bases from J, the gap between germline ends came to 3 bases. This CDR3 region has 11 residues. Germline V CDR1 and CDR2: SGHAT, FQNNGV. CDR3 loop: CASSLPYEQYF. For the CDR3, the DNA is TGTGCCAGCAGCTTACCATACGAGCAGTACTTC. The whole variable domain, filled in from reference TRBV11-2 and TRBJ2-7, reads EAGVAQSPRYKIIEKRQSVAFWCNPISGHATLYWYQQILGQGPKLLIQFQNNGVVDDSQLPKDRFSAERLKGVDSTLKIQPAKLEDSAVYLCASSLPYEQYFGPGTRLTVT.

CDR3 protein: CAIRPGGNTGELFF. The CDR3 DNA reads TGTGCCATCAGGCCCGGGGGGAACACCGGGGAGCTGTTTTTT. V gene TRBV10-3 combines with J gene TRBJ2-2; perhaps TRBD2 as D (6 bases). Germline V gives CDR1 ENHRY, CDR2 SYGVKD. The CDR3 extends over 14 amino acids. Trimming removed 6 bases from V and 1 base from J, with 9 bases in between.

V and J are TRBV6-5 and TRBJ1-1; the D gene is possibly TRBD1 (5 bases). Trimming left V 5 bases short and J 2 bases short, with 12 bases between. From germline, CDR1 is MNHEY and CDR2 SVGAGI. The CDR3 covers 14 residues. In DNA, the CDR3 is TGTGCCAGCAGTCCGTTTAGGGGAAACACTGAAGCTTTCTTT. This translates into CASSPFRGNTEAFF.

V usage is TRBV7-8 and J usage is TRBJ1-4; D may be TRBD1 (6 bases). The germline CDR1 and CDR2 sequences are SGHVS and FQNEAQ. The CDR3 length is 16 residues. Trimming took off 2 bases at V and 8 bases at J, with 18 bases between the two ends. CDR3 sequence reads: CASSLKQGYRAEKLFF. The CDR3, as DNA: TGTGCCAGCAGCTTAAAGCAGGGCTACAGGGCGGAAAAACTGTTTTTT.

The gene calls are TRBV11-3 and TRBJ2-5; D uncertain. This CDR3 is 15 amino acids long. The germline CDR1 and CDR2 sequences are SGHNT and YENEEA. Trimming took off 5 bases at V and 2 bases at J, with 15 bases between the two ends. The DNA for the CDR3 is TGTGCCAGCAGCCCCCTTGGCGGAGCGCAAGAGACCCAGTACTTC. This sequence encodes CASSPLGGAQETQYF.

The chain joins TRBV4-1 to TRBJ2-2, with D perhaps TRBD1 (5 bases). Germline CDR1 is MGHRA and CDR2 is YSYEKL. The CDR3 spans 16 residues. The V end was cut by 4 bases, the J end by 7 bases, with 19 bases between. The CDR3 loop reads CASSPPGFGADGELFF. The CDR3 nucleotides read TGCGCCAGCAGCCCCCCCGGGTTTGGGGCGGACGGGGAGCTGTTTTTT.

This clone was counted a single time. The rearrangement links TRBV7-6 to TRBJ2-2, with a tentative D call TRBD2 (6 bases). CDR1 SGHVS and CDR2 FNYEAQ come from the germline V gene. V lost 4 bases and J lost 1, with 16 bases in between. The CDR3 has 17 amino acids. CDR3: CASSYGVAEENTGELFF. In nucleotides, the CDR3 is TGTGCCAGCAGCTACGGGGTAGCGGAGGAGAACACCGGGGAGCTGTTTTTT.

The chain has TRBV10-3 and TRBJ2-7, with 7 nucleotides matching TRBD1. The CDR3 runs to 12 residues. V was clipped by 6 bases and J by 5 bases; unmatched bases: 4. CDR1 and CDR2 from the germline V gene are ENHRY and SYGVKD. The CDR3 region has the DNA TGTGCCATCAGCAAGACAGGGCACGAGCAGTACTTC. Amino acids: CAISKTGHEQYF.

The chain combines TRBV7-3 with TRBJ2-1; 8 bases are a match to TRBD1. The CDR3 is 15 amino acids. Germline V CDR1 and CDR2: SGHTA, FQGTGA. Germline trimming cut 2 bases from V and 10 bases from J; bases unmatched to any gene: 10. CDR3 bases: TGTGCCAGCAGCTTAGGTCAGGGGGCGGTTTGGGAGCAGTTCTTC. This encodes CASSLGQGAVWEQFF.

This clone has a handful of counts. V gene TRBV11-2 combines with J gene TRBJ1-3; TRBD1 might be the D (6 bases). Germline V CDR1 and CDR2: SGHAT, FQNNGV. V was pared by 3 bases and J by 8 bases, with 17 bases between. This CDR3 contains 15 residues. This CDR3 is CASSFNGQSGHTIYF. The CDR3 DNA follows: TGTGCCAGCAGCTTTAATGGACAGTCAGGACACACCATATATTTT.

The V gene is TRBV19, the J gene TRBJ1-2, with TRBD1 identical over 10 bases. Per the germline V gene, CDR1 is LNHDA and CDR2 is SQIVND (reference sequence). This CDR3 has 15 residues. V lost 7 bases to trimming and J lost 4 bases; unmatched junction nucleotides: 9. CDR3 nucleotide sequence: TGTGCCAGTATCTTCAGACAGGGGGCCCTCTATGGCTACACCTTC. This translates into CASIFRQGALYGYTF.

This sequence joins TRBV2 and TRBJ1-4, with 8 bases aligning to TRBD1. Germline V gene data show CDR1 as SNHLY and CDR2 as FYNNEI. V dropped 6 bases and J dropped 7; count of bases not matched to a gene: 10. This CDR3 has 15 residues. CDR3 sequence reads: CASSRDRGGGEKLFF. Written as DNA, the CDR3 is TGTGCCAGCAGCCGCGACAGGGGAGGAGGTGAAAAACTGTTTTTT.

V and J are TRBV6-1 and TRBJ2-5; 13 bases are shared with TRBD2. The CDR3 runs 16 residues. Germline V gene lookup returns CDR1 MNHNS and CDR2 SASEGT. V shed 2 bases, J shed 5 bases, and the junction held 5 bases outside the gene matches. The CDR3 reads CASSERLAGGRETQYF. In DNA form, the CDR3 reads TGTGCCAGCAGTGAACGACTAGCGGGGGGCCGGGAGACCCAGTACTTC.